These 27 T cell receptor beta chains were all obtained from the same sample, sequenced in a study of shared clonotypes between healthy human individuals. TCRdb's table, derived via immunoSEQ multiplex PCR, lists solely in-frame clones and lacks some. The sample holds about 480,000 clones, 79% seen once. Sequencing was done on a sample of PBMCs. Receptors were obtained from a middle-aged woman in good health. Some clones in this sample may be carry-over from other donors' samples.

V gene TRBV7-9 combines with J gene TRBJ1-4; maybe TRBD1 (5 bases). V gave up 4 bases and J gave up 7 bases, with 19 bases separating them. Germline loops: CDR1 SEHNR, CDR2 FQNEAQ (reference sequence). CDR3 size: 16 residues. The CDR3 nucleotides are TGTGCCAGCAGCTCCAGTCCGACAGACGGATTTGAAAAACTGTTTTTT. It specifies CASSSSPTDGFEKLFF.

The J gene is TRBJ2-3, the V gene TRBV19; 9 bases align to TRBD1. The germline gives CDR1 LNHDA, CDR2 SQIVND (reference sequence). The CDR3 totals 14 residues. V trimming: 5 bases; J trimming: 3 bases; junction bases outside the gene matches: 3. The CDR3 bases are TGTGCCAGTAGTTTCGGACAGGGGACAGATACGCAGTATTTT. Amino acids: CASSFGQGTDTQYF.

This clone appeared a few times. The V gene is TRBV6-5, the J gene TRBJ2-1; D remains unclear. The CDR3 runs to 13 residues. Between the trimmed V and J ends, which lost 0 bases and 8 bases, there was a span of 8 bases. Germline V CDR1 and CDR2: MNHEY, SVGAGI. The CDR3 spells CASSYSHLDEQFF. CDR3 DNA: TGTGCCAGCAGTTACTCGCATCTTGATGAGCAGTTCTTC.

A note on this clone: A much larger clone is a single base away; this may be a read error. V is TRBV4-2 and J is TRBJ1-2, with D perhaps matching TRBD1 (5 bases). Germline V gene sequence: CDR1 LGHNA, CDR2 YNFKEQ. CDR3 length: 17 residues. The CDR3 DNA reads TGTGCCTGCAGCCAAGGTGGAGGGGAAGGAAAAAACTATGGCTACACCTTC. Protein: CACSQGGGEGKNYGYTF.

The chain has TRBV28 and TRBJ2-2; 12 bases fit TRBD2. The length of the CDR3 is 17 residues. V trimming: 5 bases; J trimming: 4 bases; junction bases outside the gene matches: 8. In germline, CDR1 is MDHEN, CDR2 SYDVKM. This chain's CDR3 is CASSPGLAGGSTGELFF. The CDR3 DNA reads TGTGCCAGCAGTCCGGGGCTAGCGGGAGGGAGCACCGGGGAGCTGTTTTTT.

CDR3 bases: TGTGCCAGCAGCGTAGAGGAGAACACCATATATTTT. Translation: CASSVEENTIYF. The chain couples TRBV9 to TRBJ1-3; no definite D call. CDR1 and CDR2 from the germline V gene are SGDLS and YYNGEE. The V end was cut by 0 bases, the J end by 7 bases, with 5 bases between. The CDR3 is 12 residues long.

The chain couples TRBV28 to TRBJ2-1, with 7 bases lining up with TRBD1. This CDR3 region has 16 residues. The germline V gene encodes CDR1 MDHEN and CDR2 SYDVKM. V was pared by 4 bases and J by 1 base, with 7 bases of the junction left unmatched. CDR3 nucleotide sequence: TGTGCCAGCAGTTCCCTGGACAGGAGTTCCTACAATGAGCAGTTCTTC. Encoded protein: CASSSLDRSSYNEQFF. Looking up the rest from reference TRBV28 and TRBJ2-1 gives the full variable domain: DVKVTQSSRYLVKRTGEKVFLECVQDMDHENMFWYRQDPGLGLRLIYFSYDVKMKEKGDIPEGYSVSREKKERFSLILESASTNQTSMYLCASSSLDRSSYNEQFFGPGTRLTVL.

The V and J genes are TRBV9 and TRBJ2-7, with a weak D call TRBD2 (6 bases). This CDR3 is 15 amino acids long. The germline V gene encodes CDR1 SGDLS and CDR2 YYNGEE. The germline V and J ends were trimmed by 0 bases and 3 bases, with 13 bases remaining between them. CDR3 amino acids: CASSVGIGGDYEQYF. Written as DNA, the CDR3 is TGTGCCAGCAGCGTAGGGATCGGGGGAGACTACGAGCAGTACTTC.

The chain links TRBV28 to TRBJ2-1, with 15 bases that match TRBD2. Germline V gives CDR1 MDHEN, CDR2 SYDVKM. The CDR3 length is 13 residues. The ends lost 6 bases at V and 16 bases at J; junction bases unmatched: 7. CDR3 nucleotides: TGTGCCAGCAGGGTGGGACTAGCGGGGGGAGCTTTCTTC. It yields the protein CASRVGLAGGAFF.

The chain combines TRBV30 with TRBJ1-6; tentative D call: TRBD1 (5 bases). CDR3 length: 13 residues. Germline loops: CDR1 GTSNPN, CDR2 SVGIG (reference sequence). Trimming pared 5 bases from V and 6 bases from J, leaving 11 bases between. The CDR3: CAWGLGVNSPLHF. CDR3 coding DNA: TGTGCCTGGGGGTTAGGGGTTAATTCACCCCTCCACTTT.

The chain combines TRBV5-6 with TRBJ2-3, with 10 bases matching TRBD2. J was trimmed by 0 bases and V by 4 bases; bases with no gene match: 14. This CDR3 has 19 amino acids. In germline, CDR1 is SGHDT, CDR2 YYEEEE. The chain's CDR3 is CASSRRLGLALTSTDTQYF. The CDR3 DNA follows: TGTGCCAGCAGCCGGCGACTGGGACTAGCGTTAACTAGCACAGATACGCAGTATTTT.

This sequence joins TRBV5-8 and TRBJ2-1, with 11 bases fitting TRBD2. Per germline, CDR1 SGHTS and CDR2 YDEGEE. This CDR3 region has 16 residues. V gave up 4 bases and J gave up 3 bases; unmatched junction bases: 6. The CDR3 protein is CASSRGTSGDYNEQFF. The CDR3 region has the DNA TGTGCCAGCAGCCGAGGGACTAGCGGAGACTACAATGAGCAGTTCTTC.

This clone was detected a few times. The chain has TRBV29-1 and TRBJ2-3; 10 nucleotides match TRBD2. Germline assignment: CDR1 SQVTM and CDR2 ANQGSEA. Germline trimming cut 6 bases from V and 6 bases from J; bases unmatched to any gene: 6. The CDR3 runs to 13 residues. The CDR3 region has the DNA TGCAGCGTCCAACTAGCGGGACTGGATACGCAGTATTTT. This gives the protein CSVQLAGLDTQYF.

The V call is TRBV4-1, the J call TRBJ2-5; 7 nucleotides agree with TRBD1. Germline V CDR1 and CDR2: MGHRA, YSYEKL. The CDR3 totals 15 residues. Trimming removed 8 bases from V and 5 bases from J; junction bases left unmatched: 14. CDR3 region: CASQPIGDSWETQYF. CDR3 nucleotide sequence: TGCGCCAGCCAACCAATCGGGGACAGCTGGGAGACCCAGTACTTC.

The rearrangement joins TRBV28 to TRBJ2-2; TRBD2 is a possible D gene (6 bases). The length of the CDR3 is 15 residues. Germline assignment: CDR1 MDHEN and CDR2 SYDVKM. V was cut by 6 bases and J by 6 bases, with 17 bases left in between. The CDR3 DNA reads as TGTGCCAGCAGGAACCGAAGGGGAGGTGCCGGGGAGCTGTTTTTT. Protein sequence: CASRNRRGGAGELFF.

This chain links TRBV6-5 with TRBJ2-7, with 7 nucleotides matching TRBD1. Losses at the gene ends were 6 bases for V and 2 bases for J; bases not matched to a gene: 7. The germline CDR1 and CDR2 sequences are MNHEY and SVGAGI. The CDR3 runs 14 residues. For the CDR3, the DNA is TGTGCCAGCAGCCCCGACAGGGTGACCTACGAGCAGTACTTC. It is translated as CASSPDRVTYEQYF.

The CDR3 protein is CASSLGGANVLTF. In DNA form, the CDR3 reads TGTGCCAGCAGTTTAGGCGGGGCCAACGTCCTGACTTTC. The chain uses TRBV6-6 and TRBJ2-6; D is unresolved. CDR3 length: 13 amino acids. Germline V gene lookup returns CDR1 MNHNY and CDR2 SVGAGI (reference sequence). V shed 4 bases and J shed 4 bases, with 5 bases lying between them.

J is TRBJ2-3 and V is TRBV6-5; D not certain. Trimming pared 7 bases from V and 0 bases from J, leaving 14 bases between. The CDR3 loop spans 15 amino acids. Germline CDR1 MNHEY, CDR2 SVGAGI. This CDR3 is CASKRRTQSTDTQYF. CDR3 DNA sequence: TGTGCCAGCAAGAGGCGGACCCAGAGCACAGATACGCAGTATTTT.

The chain links TRBV30 to TRBJ2-5; TRBD2 aligns across 9 bases. The last part of the DNA fits TRBJ2-7 better; the J call may be wrong. Germline-derived CDR1 and CDR2 are GTSNPN and SVGIG (reference sequence). This CDR3 is built from 14 residues. CDR3 in DNA: TGTGCCTGGAGGAAATCTAGCGGGGTCACCGAGCAGTACTTC. Its translation: CAWRKSSGVTEQYF.

The CDR3 region is CAIRRDRESTDTQYF. The CDR3 region has the DNA TGTGCCATCAGGCGGGACAGGGAGAGCACAGATACGCAGTATTTT. The chain employs TRBV10-3 and TRBJ2-3; TRBD1 aligns across 9 bases. J lost 0 bases, V lost 6 bases, and 4 bases had no gene match. Looked up from germline, CDR1 is ENHRY and CDR2 is SYGVKD. The CDR3 consists of 15 residues.

The chain combines TRBV5-1 with TRBJ1-4, with a tentative D call TRBD1 (5 bases). This CDR3 contains 13 residues. Per the germline V gene, CDR1 is SGHRS and CDR2 is YFSETQ. V dropped 4 bases and J dropped 4 bases, with 8 bases sitting between them. The CDR3 protein is CASSRDLNEKLFF. CDR3 nucleotides: TGCGCCAGCAGCCGGGACCTTAATGAAAAACTGTTTTTT.

This chain joins TRBV28 and TRBJ1-1; 7 positions match TRBD1. The CDR3 runs to 18 residues. V lost 2 bases to trimming and J lost 0 bases; unmatched junction nucleotides: 12. CDR1 is MDHEN and CDR2 is SYDVKM in the germline V gene. The CDR3 region is CASSLTPLQTGMNTEAFF. As DNA, the CDR3 is TGTGCCAGCAGTTTAACCCCCCTCCAGACAGGGATGAACACTGAAGCTTTCTTT.

This clone was seen a single time. The V and J genes are TRBV7-6 and TRBJ2-1; 12 bases fit TRBD2. The length of the CDR3 is 20 residues. The germline gives CDR1 SGHVS, CDR2 FNYEAQ. V shed 5 bases and J 3 bases; nucleotides not matched to a gene: 17. CDR3 region: CASSQDQTSGRLPLYNEQFF. CDR3 DNA: TGTGCCAGCAGCCAAGACCAGACTAGCGGGAGATTGCCCCTCTACAATGAGCAGTTCTTC.

The rearrangement links TRBV7-6 to TRBJ2-7; 7 positions match TRBD1. V was pared by 3 bases and J by 3 bases, with 5 bases of the junction left unmatched. Per the germline V gene, CDR1 is SGHVS and CDR2 is FNYEAQ. CDR3 length: 14 residues. The CDR3 sequence is CASSFSQGDYEQYF. Written as DNA, the CDR3 is TGTGCCAGCAGCTTCAGCCAGGGGGACTACGAGCAGTACTTC.

The gene calls are TRBV7-9 and TRBJ2-7; 13 bases map to TRBD2. Unmatched junction bases numbered 13, after V lost 5 bases and J lost 6 bases. This CDR3 is 17 amino acids long. Germline CDR1 SEHNR, CDR2 FQNEAQ (reference sequence). CDR3 amino acids: CASSPLEGTSGRGEQYF. The CDR3 DNA reads as TGTGCCAGCAGCCCCCTAGAAGGAACTAGCGGGAGGGGCGAGCAGTACTTC.

The gene calls are TRBV5-1 and TRBJ1-1, with 9 bases lining up with TRBD1. Trimming at V came to 0 bases and at J to 5 bases, leaving 8 bases not matched to a gene. The CDR3 has 16 residues. Germline CDR1 reads SGHRS; CDR2 reads YFSETQ. The DNA of the CDR3 is TGCGCCAGCAGCTTGGCTGGACAGGGGACGGGAACTGAAGCTTTCTTT. Its protein product is CASSLAGQGTGTEAFF.

The chain combines TRBV11-2 with TRBJ2-3; tentative D call: TRBD2 (6 bases). V dropped 2 bases and J dropped 6 bases, with 9 bases sitting between them. Germline CDR1 and CDR2: SGHAT and FQNNGV. This CDR3 is built from 13 residues. The CDR3 is CASSLFRGDTQYF. CDR3 DNA: TGTGCCAGCAGCTTATTTCGGGGGGATACGCAGTATTTT.